The text below deals with one TCR beta chain. The antigen it recognizes is unknown. No clone much larger than this one lies a single base away; base qualities are absent. The sample is drawn from a study of cytotoxic CD8 clonotypes in ibrutinib-treated CLL (dated by TCRdb to the early 2020s). Concerning the study at large: In this cohort, around 15 patients were treatment-naive and approximately 10 were relapsed/refractory, while some 18 had unmutated IGHV. The response samples were drawn at a median of 12 months into treatment, with a range of about 6 to 40 months. Responses were partial in roughly 24 patients and complete in 2; after median 68 months follow-up, roughly 14 stayed in remission and about 12 progressed. Cryopreserved peripheral blood mononuclear cells were obtained before treatment, at response, and at either sustained remission or disease progression. Longitudinal samples were obtainable from about 30% of the roughly 90 participants in the trial. An average of 255,043 productive templates and tens of thousands of productive rearrangements was obtained per sample.

A MiSeq instrument was used for deep resolution sequencing, which targeted depths ranging from 1 in 1 million up to 1 in 200,000 T cells, with coverage averaging 10x for each clonotype. The immunoSEQ hsTCRB Kit was used to generate the TCR beta libraries. The study's own analysis went as follows. ImmunoSEQ Data Assistant and ImmunoSEQ Analyzer were used for data analysis, and V, D and J genes were assigned according to IMGT definitions. Clonality, which ranges from 0 to 1, was calculated by subtracting the normalized Shannon entropy of productive rearrangement frequencies from one. Only overrepresented clonotypes making up at least 0.05% of the repertoire of each patient were included in the public clonotype analysis. Fewer than 15 repertoires from age-matched healthy donors, obtained from immuneACCESS, served as clonality controls. TCRdb retrieved this table from immuneACCESS and kept in-frame rearrangements only. Not all clones are present; in checked studies, unresolved V genes account for under half, and no reason is known for the remainder. V, J and clone size are those of that table, while D and trimming were read from the DNA. In all, the sample holds fewer than 90,000 clones, and 86% of those were seen once. Roughly 5% of the sample is held by the ten biggest clonotypes.

Overall study outcomes, separate from this receptor: Clonality rose at ibrutinib response, remained stable during sustained remission, and dropped back toward baseline at progression. Lymph node repertoires were not examined, and the timing of sampling was not matched between patients in sustained remission and those whose disease progressed. Public clonotypes were rare and either shrank or stayed stable during treatment, and the rise in clonality at ibrutinib response reflected expansion of private clonotypes. At baseline, clonality was higher than in age-matched healthy donors and showed a strong correlation with circulating CD8+ T-cell counts.

At the junction V is shortened by 7 bases and J by 6 bases, with 19 bases in between. The germline V gene (reference sequence) provides CDR1 LNHDA and CDR2 SQIVND. From cysteine to phenylalanine, the CDR3 is 15 amino acids long. Only the CDR3 region is kept as DNA, spanning 45 bases read in frame from base 1. For TCR beta library preparation, around 2 micrograms of genomic DNA were isolated from cryopreserved PBMCs. Longitudinal blood samples from CLL patients on ibrutinib monotherapy underwent high-throughput TCR beta sequencing. The patients took part in an open-label, single-center phase 2 trial of ibrutinib monotherapy.

In this chain, TRBV19 is recombined with TRBJ1-5; a tentative D match to TRBD1 spans 6 bases. The sequence came from a human donor with chronic lymphocytic leukemia. The material sequenced was PBMCs, taken before ibrutinib treatment. The DNA sequence reads TGTGCCAGTAATCAAAGGACAGCCCCTCCTCAGCCCCAGCATTTT. This yields the protein CASNQRTAPPQPQHF.